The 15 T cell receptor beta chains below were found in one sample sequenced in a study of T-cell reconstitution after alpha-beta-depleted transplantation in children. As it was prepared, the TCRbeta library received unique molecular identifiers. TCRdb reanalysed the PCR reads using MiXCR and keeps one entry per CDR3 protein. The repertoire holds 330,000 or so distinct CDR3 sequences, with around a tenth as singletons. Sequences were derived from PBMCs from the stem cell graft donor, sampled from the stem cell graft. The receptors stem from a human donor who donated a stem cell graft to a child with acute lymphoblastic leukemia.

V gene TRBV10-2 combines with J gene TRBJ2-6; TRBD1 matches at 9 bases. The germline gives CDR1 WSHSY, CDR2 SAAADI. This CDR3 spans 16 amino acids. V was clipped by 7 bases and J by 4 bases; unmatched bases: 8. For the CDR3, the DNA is TGCGCCAGCACGGGACAGGGAATGTCCGGGGCCAACGTCCTGACTTTC. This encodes CASTGQGMSGANVLTF.

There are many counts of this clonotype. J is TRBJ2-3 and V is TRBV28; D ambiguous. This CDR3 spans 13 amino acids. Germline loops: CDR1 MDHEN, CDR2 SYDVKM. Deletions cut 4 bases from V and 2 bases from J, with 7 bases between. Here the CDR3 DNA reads TGTGCCAGCAGTTCCACCTACACAGATACGCAGTATTTT. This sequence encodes CASSSTYTDTQYF.

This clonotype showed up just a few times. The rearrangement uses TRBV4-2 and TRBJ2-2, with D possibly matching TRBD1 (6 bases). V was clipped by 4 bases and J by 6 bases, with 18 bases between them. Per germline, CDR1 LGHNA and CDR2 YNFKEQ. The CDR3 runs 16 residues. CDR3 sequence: CASSPPGADKAGELFF. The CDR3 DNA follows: TGTGCCAGCAGCCCTCCAGGGGCCGACAAGGCCGGGGAGCTGTTTTTT.

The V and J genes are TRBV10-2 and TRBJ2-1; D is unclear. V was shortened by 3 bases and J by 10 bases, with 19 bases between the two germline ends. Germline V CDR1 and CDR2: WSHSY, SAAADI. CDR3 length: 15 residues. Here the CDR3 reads CASSDVSPGTREQFF. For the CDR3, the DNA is TGCGCCAGCAGTGATGTTTCCCCGGGTACGAGGGAGCAGTTCTTC.

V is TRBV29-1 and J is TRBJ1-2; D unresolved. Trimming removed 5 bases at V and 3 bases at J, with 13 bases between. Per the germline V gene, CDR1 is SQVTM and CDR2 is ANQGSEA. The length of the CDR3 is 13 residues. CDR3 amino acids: CSVLSSEDYGYTF. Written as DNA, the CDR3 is TGCAGCGTTCTTTCGAGCGAGGACTATGGCTACACCTTC.

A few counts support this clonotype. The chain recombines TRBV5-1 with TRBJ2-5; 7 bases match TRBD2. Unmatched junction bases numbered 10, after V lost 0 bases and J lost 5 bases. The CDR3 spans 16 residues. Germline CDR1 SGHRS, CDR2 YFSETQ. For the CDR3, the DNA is TGCGCCAGCAGCTTGGCGGCGGGAGCTCTCCGGGAGACCCAGTACTTC. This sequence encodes CASSLAAGALRETQYF.

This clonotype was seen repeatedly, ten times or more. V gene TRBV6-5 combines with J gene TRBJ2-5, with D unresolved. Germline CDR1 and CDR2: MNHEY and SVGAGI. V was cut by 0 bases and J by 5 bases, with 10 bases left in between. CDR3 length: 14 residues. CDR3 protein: CASSYSLPWETQYF. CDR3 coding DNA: TGTGCCAGCAGTTACTCGTTGCCCTGGGAGACCCAGTACTTC.

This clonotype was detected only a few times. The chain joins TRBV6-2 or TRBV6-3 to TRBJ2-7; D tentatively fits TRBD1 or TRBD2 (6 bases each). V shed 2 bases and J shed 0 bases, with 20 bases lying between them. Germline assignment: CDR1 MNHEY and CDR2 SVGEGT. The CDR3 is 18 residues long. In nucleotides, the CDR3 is TGTGCCAGCAGTTACCCGGAGAAGGGGGGAAGCATCTCCTACGAGCAGTACTTC. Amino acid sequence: CASSYPEKGGSISYEQYF.

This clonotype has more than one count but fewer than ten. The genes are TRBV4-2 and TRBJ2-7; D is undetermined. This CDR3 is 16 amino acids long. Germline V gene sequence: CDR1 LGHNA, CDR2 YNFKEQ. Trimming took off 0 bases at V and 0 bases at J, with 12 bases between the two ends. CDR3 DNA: TGTGCCAGCAGCCAAGAGACTTACCAAAGCTCCTACGAGCAGTACTTC. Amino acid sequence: CASSQETYQSSYEQYF.

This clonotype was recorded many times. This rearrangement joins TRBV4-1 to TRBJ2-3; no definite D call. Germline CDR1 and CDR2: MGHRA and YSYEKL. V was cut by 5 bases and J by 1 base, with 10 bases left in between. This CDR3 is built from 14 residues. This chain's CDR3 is CASSWRRGTDTQYF. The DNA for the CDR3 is TGCGCCAGCAGCTGGCGTCGGGGCACAGATACGCAGTATTTT.

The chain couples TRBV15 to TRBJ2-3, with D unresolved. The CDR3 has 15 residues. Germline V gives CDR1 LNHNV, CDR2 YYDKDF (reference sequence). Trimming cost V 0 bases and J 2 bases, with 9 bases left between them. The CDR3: CATSRDPISTDTQYF. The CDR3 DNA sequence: TGTGCCACCAGCAGAGATCCGATATCCACAGATACGCAGTATTTT.

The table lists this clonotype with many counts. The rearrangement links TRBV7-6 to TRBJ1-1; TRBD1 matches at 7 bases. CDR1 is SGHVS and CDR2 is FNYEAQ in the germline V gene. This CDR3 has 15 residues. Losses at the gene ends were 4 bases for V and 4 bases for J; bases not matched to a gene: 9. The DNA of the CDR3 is TGTGCCAGCAGCTCAATGTACAGGGGAGGCACTGAAGCTTTCTTT. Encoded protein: CASSSMYRGGTEAFF.

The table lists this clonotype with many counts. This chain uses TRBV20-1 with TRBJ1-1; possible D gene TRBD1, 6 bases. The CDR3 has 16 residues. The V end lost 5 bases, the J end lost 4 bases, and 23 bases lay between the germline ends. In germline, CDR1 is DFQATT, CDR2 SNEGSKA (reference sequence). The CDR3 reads CSASPPRPGVGTEAFF. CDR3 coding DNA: TGCAGTGCTTCCCCCCCGCGGCCAGGGGTGGGCACTGAAGCTTTCTTT.

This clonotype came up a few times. CDR3 protein: CSVEGASGSYNEQFF. The CDR3 nucleotides are TGCAGCGTTGAAGGGGCTAGCGGGAGCTACAATGAGCAGTTCTTC. The rearrangement joins TRBV29-1 to TRBJ2-1; 10 nucleotides line up with TRBD2. The CDR3 covers 15 residues. Germline CDR1 SQVTM, CDR2 ANQGSEA. The junction had 3 bases not matched to a gene; V was cut back by 1 base and J by 3 bases.

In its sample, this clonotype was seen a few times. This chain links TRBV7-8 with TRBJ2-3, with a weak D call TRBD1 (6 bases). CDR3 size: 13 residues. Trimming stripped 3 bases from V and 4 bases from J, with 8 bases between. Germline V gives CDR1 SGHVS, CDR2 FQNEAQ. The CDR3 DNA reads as TGTGCCAGCAGCTTGAGGACAGCAGATACGCAGTATTTT. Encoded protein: CASSLRTADTQYF.